This T cell receptor (beta chain) is from a study of shared clonotypes between healthy human individuals. Study-wide results and limits: Sample collection involved blood only; tissue repertoires are likely different. Naive CD4 clonotypes overlapped across a handful of donors at around 5%.

On this clone: The antigen remains unidentified.

Only in-frame clones appear in the TCRdb table, and some are missing; sequencing was by immunoSEQ multiplex PCR. This table has more than 2 million clones, about 94% appearing once. V was trimmed by 3 bases and J by 8 bases, leaving 17 bases between them. The CDR3 has 14 amino acids. Germline V gene lookup returns CDR1 GTSNPN and CDR2 SVGIG (reference sequence). Naivety among CD8 cells was defined by CD45RO negativity and positive CCR7 selection, thereby excluding terminally differentiated effector memory CD45RA+ cells. The sequence was collected from a man aged 18 to 29 in good health. This chain uses TRBV30 with TRBJ2-1; either TRBD1 or TRBD2 may supply D (5 bases each). The sequenced material came from naive CD8+ T cells sorted from blood. The DNA of the CDR3 is TGTGCCTGGAGGAGTTGGGGGATTCGCGATGAGCAGTTCTTC. This codes for CAWRSWGIRDEQFF.